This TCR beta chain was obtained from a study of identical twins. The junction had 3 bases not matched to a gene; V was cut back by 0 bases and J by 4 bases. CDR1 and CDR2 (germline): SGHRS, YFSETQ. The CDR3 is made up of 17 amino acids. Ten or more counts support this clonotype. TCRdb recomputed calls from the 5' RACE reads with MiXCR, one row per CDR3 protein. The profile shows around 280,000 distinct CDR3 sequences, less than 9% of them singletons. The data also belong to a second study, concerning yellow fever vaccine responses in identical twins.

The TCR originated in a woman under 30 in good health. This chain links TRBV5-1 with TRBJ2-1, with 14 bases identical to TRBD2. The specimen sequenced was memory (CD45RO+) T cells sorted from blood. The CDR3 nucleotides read TGCGCCAGCAGCTTGGGACTAGCGGGAGGGCTTTACAATGAGCAGTTCTTC. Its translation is CASSLGLAGGLYNEQFF.